The 32 T cell receptor beta chains below come from one sample, sequenced in a study of beta chain features in type 1 diabetes (dated by TCRdb to 2016 to 2019). Receptor libraries were prepared by the immunoSEQ multiplex PCR assay. The entire amount of isolated RNA was reverse transcribed using the High Capacity cDNA Reverse Transcription Kit, so the sequenced TCRB transcripts were expressed ones. TCRdb obtained this table from immuneACCESS and retained in-frame rearrangements with V and J assigned. These tables miss some clones; where compared with another copy, unresolved V genes account for less than half of the shortfall, and the remainder is unexplained. The sample has under 800,000 clones on record, roughly a sixth of them singletons. The ten largest clones represent about 0.086% of the sample. The sequenced material came from naive CD4+ T cells from blood. The cell subset or site label for this specimen denotes: true naive CD4+ T cells. The receptors originated from a man between 18 and 29 years old in good health.

The rearrangement links TRBV27 to TRBJ1-5; 9 bases line up with TRBD1. Per germline, CDR1 MNHEY and CDR2 SMNVEV (reference sequence). Unmatched junction bases numbered 7, after V lost 5 bases and J lost 2 bases. This CDR3 region has 16 residues. For the CDR3, the DNA is TGTGCCAGCAGTAGACGACAGGGGGGGGGCAATCAGCCCCAGCATTTT. Translation gives CASSRRQGGGNQPQHF.

This clone has more than one count but fewer than ten. J is TRBJ1-2 and V is TRBV9, with a possible D match to TRBD1 (5 bases). The germline V and J ends were trimmed by 2 bases and 6 bases, with 23 bases remaining between them. There are 17 residues in the CDR3. Per germline, CDR1 SGDLS and CDR2 YYNGEE. The CDR3 bases are TGTGCCAGCAGCGTTATGAAAGGAAAGCCCCGAGGGGATGGCTACACCTTC. Its translation: CASSVMKGKPRGDGYTF.

This chain joins TRBV7-2 and TRBJ1-5; D might be TRBD1 (6 bases). With 3 bases removed from V and 5 bases from J, the gap between germline ends came to 8 bases. CDR1 is SGHTA, CDR2 FQGNSA, per germline. The CDR3 extends over 13 amino acids. CDR3 region: CASSLTGYQPQHF. The DNA for the CDR3 is TGTGCCAGCAGCTTGACAGGTTATCAGCCCCAGCATTTT.

The chain has TRBV25-1 and TRBJ2-1; the D call may be TRBD1 or TRBD2 (5 bases each). Per the germline V gene, CDR1 is MGHDK and CDR2 is SYGVNS. V gave up 8 bases and J gave up 1 base, with 15 bases separating them. The CDR3 length is 15 residues. Here the CDR3 reads CASCDTGRSYNEQFF. Written as DNA, the CDR3 is TGTGCCAGCTGCGATACGGGGCGTTCCTACAATGAGCAGTTCTTC.

The rearrangement links TRBV18 to TRBJ2-5; D unresolved. This CDR3 is built from 14 residues. The V and J ends lost 7 bases and 5 bases respectively, with 17 bases between them. Looked up from germline, CDR1 is KGHSH and CDR2 is LQKENI. The chain's CDR3 is CASWQALGRETQYF. The DNA for the CDR3 is TGTGCCAGCTGGCAGGCCTTAGGCCGGGAGACCCAGTACTTC.

The gene calls are TRBV20-1 and TRBJ2-1; possibly TRBD1 or TRBD2 for D (6 bases each). Germline V gives CDR1 DFQATT, CDR2 SNEGSKA (reference sequence). The CDR3 is made up of 11 amino acids. Trimming removed 5 bases from V and 9 bases from J, with 11 bases in between. CDR3 DNA sequence: TGCAGTGCTCTGGAGGGGGTTGAGCAGTTCTTC. This sequence encodes CSALEGVEQFF.

This chain uses TRBV25-1 with TRBJ1-2; D may be TRBD1 (6 bases). Deletions cut 0 bases from V and 7 bases from J, with 12 bases between. Germline CDR1 is MGHDK and CDR2 is SYGVNS. The CDR3 contains 14 residues. Here the CDR3 reads CASSEYRGAGGYTF. In nucleotides, the CDR3 is TGTGCCAGCAGTGAATATCGGGGGGCCGGTGGCTACACCTTC.

The CDR3 sequence: CASSPRQGANQPQHF. In DNA form, the CDR3 reads TGTGCCAGCAGTCCGCGACAGGGGGCAAATCAGCCCCAGCATTTT. This sequence joins TRBV9 and TRBJ1-5; TRBD1 agrees at 10 bases. Per germline, CDR1 SGDLS and CDR2 YYNGEE. This CDR3 contains 15 residues. With V trimmed by 5 bases and J by 4 bases, 6 bases remained unmatched.

This sequence joins TRBV18 and TRBJ1-3, with 7 bases lining up with TRBD1. In germline, CDR1 is KGHSH, CDR2 LQKENI. V lost 3 bases to trimming and J lost 2 bases; unmatched junction nucleotides: 4. This CDR3 has 15 residues. CDR3 nucleotides: TGTGCCAGCTCACCGAACGACAGGGCTGGAAACACCATATATTTT. Translating it yields CASSPNDRAGNTIYF.

The rearrangement joins TRBV4-2 to TRBJ2-7, with D possibly called TRBD1 or TRBD2 (5 bases each). V was shortened by 4 bases and J by 2 bases, with 15 bases between the two germline ends. There are 15 residues in the CDR3. CDR1 LGHNA and CDR2 YNFKEQ come from the germline V gene. CDR3 DNA: TGTGCCAGCAGCCGTGGTTGGGACCCTGCCTACGAGCAGTACTTC. Translating gives CASSRGWDPAYEQYF.

This clone was detected a few times. The V and J genes are TRBV14 and TRBJ2-4, with 7 bases identical to TRBD2. The CDR3 runs to 17 residues. The V gene end was trimmed by 0 bases and the J gene end by 1 base; junction bases not matched to a gene: 6. CDR1 is SGHDN, CDR2 FVKESK, per germline. The CDR3 nucleotides read TGTGCCAGCAGCCAAGATCGCGGGAGCCCGGCCAAAAACATTCAGTACTTC. It codes for CASSQDRGSPAKNIQYF.

In the case of this clone: This sample includes further DNA sequences coding for the same CDR3. The chain couples TRBV6-6 to TRBJ1-2; D possibly corresponds to TRBD1 (5 bases). Trimming shortened V by 6 bases and J by 2 bases, and 13 bases separated the two germline ends. The CDR3 sequence is 14 residues long. Germline V gene lookup returns CDR1 MNHNY and CDR2 SVGAGI (reference sequence). CDR3 sequence (DNA): TGTGCCAGCAGGGGGCAGGGACCAAACTATGGCTACACCTTC. It specifies CASRGQGPNYGYTF.

The chain couples TRBV15 to TRBJ2-7; D not resolved. The germline V and J ends were trimmed by 1 base and 2 bases, with 9 bases remaining between them. This CDR3 is built from 14 residues. Germline CDR1 reads LNHNV; CDR2 reads YYDKDF (reference sequence). CDR3 amino acids: CATSRGQAPYEQYF. In DNA, the CDR3 is TGTGCCACCAGCAGAGGTCAGGCCCCCTACGAGCAGTACTTC.

This clone was recorded a few times. The chain links TRBV27 to TRBJ2-1, with D possibly being TRBD2 (5 bases). Trimming pared 5 bases from V and 1 base from J, leaving 9 bases between. This CDR3 spans 14 amino acids. CDR1 is MNHEY and CDR2 is SMNVEV in the germline V gene (reference sequence). In nucleotides, the CDR3 is TGTGCCAGCAGTCCCGGGAATTCCTACAATGAGCAGTTCTTC. Protein product: CASSPGNSYNEQFF.

There are a few counts of this clone. The chain couples TRBV4-3 to TRBJ2-7; tentatively, D is TRBD2 (8 bases). Germline CDR1 is LGHNA and CDR2 is YSLEER. The CDR3 is made up of 17 amino acids. Deletions cut 0 bases from V and 6 bases from J, with 21 bases between. Here the CDR3 reads CASSQDLPSSGTAEQYF. Here the CDR3 DNA reads TGCGCCAGCAGCCAAGATCTACCAAGTAGCGGGACAGCCGAGCAGTACTTC.

The sample holds a few counts of this clone. This chain connects TRBV14 to TRBJ1-5; tentatively, D is TRBD1 (6 bases). The CDR3 covers 17 residues. In germline, CDR1 is SGHDN, CDR2 FVKESK. V was pared by 3 bases and J by 0 bases, with 15 bases between. The CDR3 DNA reads as TGTGCCAGCAGCCAGACCGCGACAGGAGGTAGCAATCAGCCCCAGCATTTT. It yields the protein CASSQTATGGSNQPQHF.

V gene TRBV5-1 combines with J gene TRBJ2-4; D is ambiguous. V lost 0 bases and J lost 2, with 6 bases in between. The CDR3 runs to 14 residues. CDR1 is SGHRS, CDR2 YFSETQ, per germline. CDR3 sequence (DNA): TGCGCCAGCAGCTTGGAAGGAACCAAAAACATTCAGTACTTC. Its protein product is CASSLEGTKNIQYF.

This chain connects TRBV6-6 to TRBJ2-1, with TRBD2 matching over 7 bases. The V gene end was trimmed by 3 bases and the J gene end by 10 bases; junction bases not matched to a gene: 9. Germline CDR1 reads MNHNY; CDR2 reads SVGAGI (reference sequence). CDR3 length: 14 residues. CDR3 sequence reads: CASSYSGLGGEQFF. The CDR3, as DNA: TGTGCCAGCAGTTATAGCGGGCTGGGGGGAGAGCAGTTCTTC.

The CDR3 region has the DNA TGTGCCAGCAGCTTCAGAGACCAAGAGACCCAGTACTTC. This sequence encodes CASSFRDQETQYF. The chain carries TRBV5-4 and TRBJ2-5; D not certain. The V end lost 2 bases, the J end lost 0 bases, and 5 bases lay between the germline ends. The CDR3 has 13 residues. The V gene's germline CDR1 is SGHNT and CDR2 YYREEE (reference sequence).

The rearrangement uses TRBV28 and TRBJ2-5; D tentatively reads TRBD1 or TRBD2 (7 bases each). Germline lookup yields CDR1 MDHEN and CDR2 SYDVKM. V was pared by 1 base and J by 2 bases, with 14 bases between. CDR3 size: 16 residues. In DNA form, the CDR3 reads TGTGCCAGCAGTTTATTCGACAGGGAGGGACAAGAGACCCAGTACTTC. It is translated as CASSLFDREGQETQYF.

The J gene is TRBJ2-1, the V gene TRBV9; 7 bases match TRBD1. CDR1 and CDR2 (germline): SGDLS, YYNGEE. This CDR3 has 13 amino acids. The junction had 4 bases not matched to a gene; V was cut back by 0 bases and J by 10 bases. The CDR3 DNA reads as TGTGCCAGCAGCGTAGTACAGGGGTACGAGCAGTTCTTC. Translation: CASSVVQGYEQFF.

In DNA form, the CDR3 reads TGTGCCAGCAGCTTAGGAACAGGAGGTGGGCCCCAGCATTTT. Amino acids: CASSLGTGGGPQHF. The V and J genes are TRBV7-2 and TRBJ1-5, with D tentatively TRBD1 (5 bases). Trimming left V 1 base short and J 9 bases short, with 13 bases between. This CDR3 has 14 residues. Per germline, CDR1 SGHTA and CDR2 FQGNSA.

This clone was seen more than once but under ten times. This chain connects TRBV6-6 to TRBJ2-3, with TRBD2 as a possible D gene (5 bases). The CDR3 is 15 residues long. Germline V gene data show CDR1 as MNHNY and CDR2 as SVGAGI (reference sequence). V lost 2 bases to trimming and J lost 0 bases, with 9 bases between them. In DNA form, the CDR3 reads TGTGCCAGCAGTTACGAGGGCAGGAGCACAGATACGCAGTATTTT. Translated, it gives CASSYEGRSTDTQYF.

This clone has more than one count but fewer than ten. This chain joins TRBV27 and TRBJ1-2; TRBD1 matches at 10 bases. Losses at the gene ends were 2 bases for V and 5 bases for J; bases not matched to a gene: 2. Per the germline V gene, CDR1 is MNHEY and CDR2 is SMNVEV (reference sequence). There are 14 residues in the CDR3. As DNA, the CDR3 is TGTGCCAGCAGTTTAAGGGACAGGGGTTATGGCTACACCTTC. Protein product: CASSLRDRGYGYTF.

The CDR3 region has the DNA TGTGCCAGCAGCTTAATGGGGGTAACAACCTACGAGCAGTACTTC. Protein sequence: CASSLMGVTTYEQYF. This chain connects TRBV7-2 to TRBJ2-7, with D tentatively TRBD1 or TRBD2 (5 bases each). V gave up 2 bases and J gave up 2 bases, with 13 bases separating them. From germline, CDR1 is SGHTA and CDR2 FQGNSA. The CDR3 is 15 residues long.

Many counts were recorded for this clone. This chain links TRBV5-4 with TRBJ2-4, with a tentative D call TRBD1 (6 bases). The ends were cut back, 5 bases at V and 8 bases at J, with 14 bases in the middle. Germline loops: CDR1 SGHNT, CDR2 YYREEE (reference sequence). The CDR3 contains 13 residues. The CDR3 coding sequence is TGTGCCAGCAGGCTAGGGGGAGTGGACATTCAGTACTTC. Residues: CASRLGGVDIQYF.

This clone was seen only a few times. The chain links TRBV29-1 to TRBJ2-7, with D possibly matching TRBD2 (6 bases). V gave up 4 bases and J gave up 7 bases, with 14 bases separating them. In germline, CDR1 is SQVTM, CDR2 ANQGSEA. The CDR3 runs to 12 residues. The CDR3 is CSVASAGREQYF. For the CDR3, the DNA is TGCAGCGTTGCATCGGCAGGGAGGGAGCAGTACTTC.

The chain has TRBV6-5 and TRBJ1-2; perhaps TRBD1 as D (5 bases). This CDR3 spans 14 amino acids. Between the trimmed V and J ends, which lost 5 bases and 5 bases, there was a span of 15 bases. Looked up from germline, CDR1 is MNHEY and CDR2 is SVGAGI. CDR3 protein: CASSRPGLKYGYTF. The CDR3 DNA reads as TGTGCCAGCAGTCGGCCGGGACTGAAGTATGGCTACACCTTC.

This clone has only a few counts. This chain links TRBV15 with TRBJ2-7, with D tentatively TRBD1 (5 bases). The CDR3 spans 15 residues. Per the germline V gene, CDR1 is LNHNV and CDR2 is YYDKDF (reference sequence). The V gene lost 0 bases and the J gene lost 4 bases, with 13 bases spanning the gap. CDR3 region: CATSRDRAGSYEQYF. Written as DNA, the CDR3 is TGTGCCACCAGCAGAGATAGAGCAGGGTCGTACGAGCAGTACTTC.

The chain is built from TRBV4-3 and TRBJ2-1; TRBD1 might be the D (5 bases). Trimming removed 4 bases at V and 10 bases at J, with 14 bases between. The CDR3 spans 13 residues. Germline lookup yields CDR1 LGHNA and CDR2 YSLEER. The CDR3, as DNA: TGCGCCAGCAGCCTACAGGACGGGCAAGAGCAGTTCTTC. It yields the protein CASSLQDGQEQFF.

The sample holds a few counts of this clone. The genes are TRBV6-1 and TRBJ1-1; D is unclear. The CDR3 spans 10 residues. Trimming removed 2 bases from V and 9 bases from J, with 4 bases in between. Germline values: CDR1 MNHNS, CDR2 SASEGT. As DNA, the CDR3 is TGTGCCAGCAGTGAAAGGAAAGCTTTCTTT. This codes for CASSERKAFF.

This clone was seen a few times. The V gene is TRBV6-5, the J gene TRBJ2-7; D unclear. This CDR3 has 12 residues. The germline V and J ends were trimmed by 11 bases and 4 bases, with 15 bases remaining between them. Per germline, CDR1 MNHEY and CDR2 SVGAGI. CDR3 sequence (DNA): TGTGCCGAGCCGTTTTCGAGTTACGAGCAGTACTTC. It is translated as CAEPFSSYEQYF.